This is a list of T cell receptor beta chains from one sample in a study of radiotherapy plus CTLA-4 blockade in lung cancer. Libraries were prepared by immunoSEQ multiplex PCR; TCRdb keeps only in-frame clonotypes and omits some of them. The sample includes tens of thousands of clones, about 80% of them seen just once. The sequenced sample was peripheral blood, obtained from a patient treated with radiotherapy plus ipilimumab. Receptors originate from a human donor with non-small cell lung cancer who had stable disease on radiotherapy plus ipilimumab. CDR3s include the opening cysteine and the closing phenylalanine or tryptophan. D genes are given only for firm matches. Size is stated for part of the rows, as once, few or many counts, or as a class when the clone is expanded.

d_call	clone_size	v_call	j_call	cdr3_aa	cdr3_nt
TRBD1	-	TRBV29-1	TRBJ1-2	CSVTRDRGYGYTF	TGCAGCGTGACCCGGGACAGGGGCTATGGCTACACCTTC
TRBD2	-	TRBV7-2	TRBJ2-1	CASSSRTSGAQVF	TGTGCCAGCAGCTCCCGGACTAGCGGGGCCCAAGTCTTC
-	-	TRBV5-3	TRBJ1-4	CASSPWTVWGEKLFF	TGTGCCAGCAGCCCGTGGACCGTCTGGGGTGAAAAACTGTTTTTT
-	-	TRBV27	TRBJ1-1	CASSRFRGGDRAFF	TGTGCCAGCAGTCGATTCCGCGGGGGGGATAGGGCTTTCTTT
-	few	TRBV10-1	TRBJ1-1	CASSFSNTEAFF	TGCGCCAGCAGTTTTTCGAACACTGAAGCTTTCTTT
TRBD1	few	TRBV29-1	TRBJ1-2	CSDGTGSGYTF	TGCAGCGACGGGACAGGGTCTGGCTACACCTTC
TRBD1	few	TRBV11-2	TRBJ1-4	CASSLGQGDEKLFF	TGTGCCAGCAGCTTGGGACAGGGAGATGAAAAACTGTTTTTT
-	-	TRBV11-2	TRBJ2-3	CASSLGTADTQYF	TGTGCCAGCAGCTTAGGGACGGCAGATACGCAGTATTTT
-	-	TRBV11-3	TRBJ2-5	CASSPRRQGKAETQYF	TGTGCCAGCAGCCCCCGGAGGCAGGGGAAGGCGGAGACCCAGTACTTC
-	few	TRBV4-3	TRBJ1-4	CASSQDPGGTNEKLFF	TGCGCCAGCAGCCAAGATCCCGGGGGGACTAATGAAAAACTGTTTTTT
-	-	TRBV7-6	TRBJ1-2	CASSPLLGPRLNYGYTF	TGTGCCAGCAGCCCTCTCCTCGGCCCCCGTCTTAACTATGGCTACACCTTC
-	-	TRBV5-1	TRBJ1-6	CASSFGSNSYNSPLHF	TGCGCCAGCAGCTTTGGGTCAAACTCCTATAATTCACCCCTCCACTTT
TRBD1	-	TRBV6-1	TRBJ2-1	CASSARDRASFYEQFF	TGTGCCAGCAGTGCAAGGGACAGGGCTAGTTTTTATGAGCAGTTCTTC
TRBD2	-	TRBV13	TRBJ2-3	CASSLSSGGAGKGTDTQYF	TGTGCCAGCAGCTTGTCTAGCGGGGGGGCCGGTAAGGGCACAGATACGCAGTATTTT
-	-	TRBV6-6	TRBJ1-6	CASSYSTEPGSPLHF	TGTGCCAGCAGTTACTCTACCGAGCCAGGTTCACCCCTCCACTTT
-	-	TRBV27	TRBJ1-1	CASRQDSQIFTEAFF	TGTGCCAGCAGGCAAGACAGCCAGATCTTCACTGAAGCTTTCTTT
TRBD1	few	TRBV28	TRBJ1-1	CASSSGTVEAFF	TGTGCCAGCAGCTCCGGGACAGTTGAAGCTTTCTTT
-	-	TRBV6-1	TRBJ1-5	CASTEGRGGGQPQHF	TGTGCCAGCACCGAGGGCAGGGGCGGGGGTCAGCCCCAGCATTTT
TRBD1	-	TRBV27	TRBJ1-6	CASSLTQGSSPLHF	TGTGCCAGCAGTTTAACACAGGGGAGTTCACCCCTCCACTTT
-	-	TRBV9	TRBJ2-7	CASSAHRGGSGAEQYF	TGTGCCAGCAGCGCCCACAGGGGGGGGAGTGGAGCCGAGCAGTACTTC
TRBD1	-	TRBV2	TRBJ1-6	CASRLGQGNSPLHF	TGTGCCAGCAGACTGGGACAGGGTAATTCACCCCTCCACTTT
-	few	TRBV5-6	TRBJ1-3	CASSGMVRNTIYF	TGTGCCAGCAGCGGCATGGTCAGAAACACCATATATTTT
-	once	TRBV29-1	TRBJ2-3	CSVLLALMTDTQYF	TGCAGCGTCCTACTAGCCCTCATGACAGATACGCAGTATTTT
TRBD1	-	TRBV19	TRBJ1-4	CASRLQGSTRDEKLFF	TGTGCCAGTAGGCTACAGGGGTCTACAAGAGATGAAAAACTGTTTTTT
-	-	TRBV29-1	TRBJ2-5	CSVDLETQYF	TGCAGCGTTGATTTGGAGACCCAGTACTTC
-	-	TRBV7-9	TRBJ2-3	CASSLAIRGAPDTDTQYF	TGTGCCAGCAGCTTAGCGATACGGGGGGCCCCCGACACAGATACGCAGTATTTT
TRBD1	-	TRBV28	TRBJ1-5	CASSPHREGAAVGNQPQHF	TGTGCCAGCAGTCCACATAGGGAGGGGGCCGCGGTTGGCAATCAGCCCCAGCATTTT
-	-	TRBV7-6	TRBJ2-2	CASSLGLRDTGELFF	TGTGCCAGCAGCTTAGGGTTGAGGGACACCGGGGAGCTGTTTTTT
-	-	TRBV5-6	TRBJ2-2	CASSPVGANTGELFF	TGTGCCAGCAGCCCGGTAGGGGCGAACACCGGGGAGCTGTTTTTT
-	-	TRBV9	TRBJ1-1	CASSAPLDNLNTEAFF	TGTGCCAGCAGCGCCCCGTTGGACAACCTGAACACTGAAGCTTTCTTT
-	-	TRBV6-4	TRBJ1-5	CASSQQGGQPQHF	TGTGCCAGCAGTCAACAGGGCGGCCAGCCCCAGCATTTT
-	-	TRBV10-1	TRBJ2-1	CASSEFQGSHEQFF	TGCGCCAGCAGTGAGTTCCAGGGCTCTCATGAGCAGTTCTTC
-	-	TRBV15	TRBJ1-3	CATGGLSGNTIYF	TGTGCCACCGGTGGGTTATCTGGAAACACCATATATTTT
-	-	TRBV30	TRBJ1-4	CAWSGRNTGRKLFF	TGTGCCTGGAGTGGGCGGAACACGGGGCGGAAACTGTTTTTT
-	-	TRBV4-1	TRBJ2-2	CASSQAYGNTGELFF	TGCGCCAGCAGCCAAGCCTACGGCAACACCGGGGAGCTGTTTTTT
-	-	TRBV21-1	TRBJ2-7	CASSKAPCNSPIEQYF	TGTGCCAGCAGCAAGGCGCCCTGTAACAGCCCCATCGAGCAGTACTTC
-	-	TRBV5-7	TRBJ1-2	CASRTEPGVCYGYTF	TGTGCCAGCCGGACAGAACCTGGGGTATGCTATGGCTACACCTTC
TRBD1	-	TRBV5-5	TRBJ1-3	CASSLAPGQLSGNTIYF	TGTGCCAGCAGCTTGGCTCCGGGACAGCTATCTGGAAACACCATATATTTT
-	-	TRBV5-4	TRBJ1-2	CASKGPANYGYTF	TGTGCCAGCAAGGGCCCGGCGAACTATGGCTACACCTTC
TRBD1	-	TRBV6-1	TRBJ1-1	CASSGSNRGRGNTEAFF	TGTGCCAGCAGTGGTTCAAACAGGGGGCGCGGAAACACTGAAGCTTTCTTT